This TCR beta chain appears in the sequencing data of a study of patients and donors after allogeneic stem cell transplantation. This clonotype was detected a few times. MiXCR was run by TCRdb on the RT-PCR reads, yielding one entry per CDR3 protein. The sample has 900,000 to 1,000,000 distinct CDR3 sequences, roughly 18% seen once. The sequencing sample was made of blood, either unsorted or a sorted T cell fraction (not recorded which). The TCR was taken from a human donor who was either an allogeneic HSCT recipient or a stem cell or donor lymphocyte infusion donor (not recorded which). It is not recorded whose cells these are; they may come from a transplant donor.

CDR3 residues: CASTRGAETQYF. Here the CDR3 DNA reads TGTGCCAGCACCCGGGGGGCGGAGACCCAGTACTTC. The rearrangement uses TRBV5-6 and TRBJ2-5, with D maybe TRBD2 (7 bases). V gave up 6 bases and J gave up 5 bases, with 11 bases separating them. The CDR3 consists of 12 residues. The germline CDR1 and CDR2 sequences are SGHDT and YYEEEE.